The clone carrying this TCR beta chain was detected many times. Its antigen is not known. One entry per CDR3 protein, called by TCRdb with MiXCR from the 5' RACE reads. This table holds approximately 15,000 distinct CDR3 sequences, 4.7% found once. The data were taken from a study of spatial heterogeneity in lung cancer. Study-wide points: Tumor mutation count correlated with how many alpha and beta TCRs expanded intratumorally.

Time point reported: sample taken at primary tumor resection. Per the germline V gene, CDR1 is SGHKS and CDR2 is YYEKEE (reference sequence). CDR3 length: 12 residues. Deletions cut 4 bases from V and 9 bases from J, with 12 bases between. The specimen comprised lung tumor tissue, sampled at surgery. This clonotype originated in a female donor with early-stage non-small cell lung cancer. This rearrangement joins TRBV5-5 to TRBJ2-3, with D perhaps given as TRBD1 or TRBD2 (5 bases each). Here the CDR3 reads CASSRDHSTQYF. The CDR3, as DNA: TGTGCCAGCAGCCGGGACCACTCGACGCAGTATTTT.